The entry below describes one TCR beta chain. The data originate from a study of CD8 T cells in Susac syndrome. Study overall: There were Susac syndrome patients who were therapy-naive at blood draw, others on corticosteroids, and others on intravenous immunoglobulin alone.

A quantity of about 0.5 to 1 ug RNA underwent reverse transcription using random hexamers. Across 54 Vbeta and 13 Jbeta, TCR beta CDR3 was amplified with immunoSEQ multiplex PCR. TCRdb analysed the immunoSEQ multiplex PCR reads with MiXCR anew, one entry per CDR3 protein. The data contain under 200,000 distinct CDR3 sequences, roughly 92% of them seen just once; the ten biggest clones take up 0.12%. The Susac syndrome patients fit the recently defined diagnostic criteria for definite or probable disease. FACS was used to enrich TEMRA cells, whereas the CD8+ and CD4+ T cells were obtained by negative isolation. The CDR3 length is 11 residues. Germline CDR1 GTSNPN, CDR2 SVGIG (reference sequence). V dropped 3 bases and J dropped 7 bases, with 4 bases sitting between them.

What was sequenced was CD4+ T cells from PBMCs. The V call is TRBV30, the J call TRBJ1-6; D unresolved. The sequence derives from a human donor with Susac syndrome. The CDR3 region is CAWSGNSPLHF. The CDR3 coding sequence is TGTGCCTGGAGCGGGAATTCACCCCTCCACTTT.